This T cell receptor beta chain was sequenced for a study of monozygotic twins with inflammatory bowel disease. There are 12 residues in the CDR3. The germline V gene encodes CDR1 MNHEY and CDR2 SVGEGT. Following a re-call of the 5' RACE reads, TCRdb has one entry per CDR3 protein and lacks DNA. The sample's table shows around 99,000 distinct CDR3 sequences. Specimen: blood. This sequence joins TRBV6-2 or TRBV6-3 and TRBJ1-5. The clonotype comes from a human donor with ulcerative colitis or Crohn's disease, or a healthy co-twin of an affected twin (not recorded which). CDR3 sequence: CASRDGYEPQHF.